The present entry profiles one T cell receptor (beta chain) with its context. Its specificity is not known. Expressed TCRB transcripts got sequenced, as all isolated RNA was reverse transcribed. Sequenced by immunoSEQ multiplex PCR; TCRdb stores in-frame clones only, minus some. The profile covers approximately 300,000 clones, with roughly 9.6% appearing a single time and under 0.02% taken by the ten largest. This entry is derived from a study of beta chain features in type 1 diabetes. Study outcomes and limitations: Diminished insertions and augmented deletions at VDJ junctions characterized type 1 diabetes patients.

Sequenced sample: naive CD4+ T cells from blood. The source of this sequence is a woman aged 30 to 39 in good health.

The CDR3 sequence: CASSPLRLAGGPNDYEQYF. CDR3 in DNA: TGTGCCAGCAGTCCTCTCCGACTAGCGGGAGGGCCCAATGACTACGAGCAGTACTTC. This rearrangement joins TRBV27 to TRBJ2-7, with TRBD2 identical over 14 bases. V shed 5 bases and J 3 bases; nucleotides not matched to a gene: 15. From germline, CDR1 is MNHEY and CDR2 SMNVEV (reference sequence). The CDR3 covers 19 residues.